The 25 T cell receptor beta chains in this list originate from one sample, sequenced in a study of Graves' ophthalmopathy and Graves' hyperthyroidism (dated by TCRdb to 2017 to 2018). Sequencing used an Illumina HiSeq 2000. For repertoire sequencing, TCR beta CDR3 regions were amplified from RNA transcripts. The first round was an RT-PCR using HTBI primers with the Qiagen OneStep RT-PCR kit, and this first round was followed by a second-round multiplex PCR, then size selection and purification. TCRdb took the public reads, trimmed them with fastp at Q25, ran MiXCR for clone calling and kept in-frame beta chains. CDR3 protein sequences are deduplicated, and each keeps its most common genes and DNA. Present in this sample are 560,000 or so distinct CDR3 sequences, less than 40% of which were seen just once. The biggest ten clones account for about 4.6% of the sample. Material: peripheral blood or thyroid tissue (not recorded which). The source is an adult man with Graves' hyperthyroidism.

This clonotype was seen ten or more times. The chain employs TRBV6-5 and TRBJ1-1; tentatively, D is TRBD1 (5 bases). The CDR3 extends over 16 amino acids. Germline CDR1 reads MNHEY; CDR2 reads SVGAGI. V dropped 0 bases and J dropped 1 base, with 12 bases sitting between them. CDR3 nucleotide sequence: TGTGCCAGCAGTTACTCCCAGGGAGTCGGGAACACTGAAGCTTTCTTT. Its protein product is CASSYSQGVGNTEAFF.

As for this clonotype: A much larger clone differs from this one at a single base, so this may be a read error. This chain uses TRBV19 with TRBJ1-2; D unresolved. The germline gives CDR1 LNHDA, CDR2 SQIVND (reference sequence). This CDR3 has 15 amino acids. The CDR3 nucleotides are TGTGCCGGTAGTCCCCAGTTGGGAGCCCTCTATGGCTACACCTTC. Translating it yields CAGSPQLGALYGYTF.

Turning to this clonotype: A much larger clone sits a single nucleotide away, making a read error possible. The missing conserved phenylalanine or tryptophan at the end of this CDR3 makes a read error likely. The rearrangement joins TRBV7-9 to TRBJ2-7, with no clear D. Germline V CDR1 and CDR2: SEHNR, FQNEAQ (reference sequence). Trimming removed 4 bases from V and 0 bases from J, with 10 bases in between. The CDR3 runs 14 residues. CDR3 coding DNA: TGTGCCAGCAGCTCTCAGTGGACCTCCTACGAGCAGTACCTC. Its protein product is CASSSQWTSYEQYL.

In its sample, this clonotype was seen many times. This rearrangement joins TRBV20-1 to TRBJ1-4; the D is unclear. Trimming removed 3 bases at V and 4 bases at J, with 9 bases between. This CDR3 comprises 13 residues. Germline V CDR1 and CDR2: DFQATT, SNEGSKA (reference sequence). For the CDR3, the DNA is TGCAGTGCTAGTATCCAGGTTAATGAAAAACTGTTTTTT. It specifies CSASIQVNEKLFF.

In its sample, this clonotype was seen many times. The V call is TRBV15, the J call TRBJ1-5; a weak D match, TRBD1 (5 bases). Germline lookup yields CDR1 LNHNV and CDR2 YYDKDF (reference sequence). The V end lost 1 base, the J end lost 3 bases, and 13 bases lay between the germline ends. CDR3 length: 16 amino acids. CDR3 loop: CATSRVQGMDNQPQHF. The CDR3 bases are TGTGCCACCAGCAGAGTGCAGGGTATGGACAATCAGCCCCAGCATTTT.

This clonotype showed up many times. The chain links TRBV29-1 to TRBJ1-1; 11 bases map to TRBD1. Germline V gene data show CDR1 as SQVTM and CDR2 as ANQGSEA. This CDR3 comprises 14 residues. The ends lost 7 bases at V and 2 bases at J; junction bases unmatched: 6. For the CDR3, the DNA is TGCAGCGGCAGGACAGGGGGCCGAAACACTGAAGCTTTCTTT. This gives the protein CSGRTGGRNTEAFF.

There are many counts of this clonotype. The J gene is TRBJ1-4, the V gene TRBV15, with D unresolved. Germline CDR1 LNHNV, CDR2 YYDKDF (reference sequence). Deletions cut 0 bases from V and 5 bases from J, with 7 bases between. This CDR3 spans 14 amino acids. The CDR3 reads CATSRDGGNEKLFF. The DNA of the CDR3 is TGTGCCACCAGCAGAGATGGAGGGAATGAAAAACTGTTTTTT.

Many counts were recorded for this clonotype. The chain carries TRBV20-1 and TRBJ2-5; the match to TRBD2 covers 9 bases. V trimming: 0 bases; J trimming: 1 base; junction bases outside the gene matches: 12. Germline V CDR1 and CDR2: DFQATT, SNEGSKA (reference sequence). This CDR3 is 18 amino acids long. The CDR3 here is CSARDRLQGGGGQETQYF. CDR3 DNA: TGCAGTGCTAGAGATAGGTTACAGGGCGGGGGGGGCCAAGAGACCCAGTACTTC.

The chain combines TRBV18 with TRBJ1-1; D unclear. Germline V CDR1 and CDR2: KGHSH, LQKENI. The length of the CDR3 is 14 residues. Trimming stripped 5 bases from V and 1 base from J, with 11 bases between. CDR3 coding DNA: TGTGCCAGCTCAGCCCAGTCCGGGAACACTGAAGCTTTCTTT. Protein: CASSAQSGNTEAFF.

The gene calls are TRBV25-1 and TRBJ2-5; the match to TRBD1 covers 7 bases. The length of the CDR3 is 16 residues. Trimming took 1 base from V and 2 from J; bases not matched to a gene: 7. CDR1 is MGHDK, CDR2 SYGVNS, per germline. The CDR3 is CASSESRVRGQETQYF. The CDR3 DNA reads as TGTGCCAGCAGTGAATCCCGGGTCAGGGGGCAAGAGACCCAGTACTTC.

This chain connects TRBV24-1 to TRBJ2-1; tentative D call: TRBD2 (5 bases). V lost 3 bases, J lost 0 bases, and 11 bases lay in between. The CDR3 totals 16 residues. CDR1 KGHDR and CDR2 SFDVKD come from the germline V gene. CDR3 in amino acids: CATSDLGESSYNEQFF. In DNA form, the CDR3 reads TGTGCCACCAGTGATCTCGGGGAAAGCTCCTACAATGAGCAGTTCTTC.

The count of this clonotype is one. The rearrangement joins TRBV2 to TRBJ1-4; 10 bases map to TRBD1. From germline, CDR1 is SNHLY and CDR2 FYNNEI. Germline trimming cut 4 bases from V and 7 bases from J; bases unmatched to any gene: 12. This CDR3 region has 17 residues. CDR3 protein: CASSVGGQGGYGEKLFF. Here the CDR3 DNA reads TGTGCCAGCAGTGTAGGAGGACAGGGGGGTTACGGTGAAAAACTGTTTTTT. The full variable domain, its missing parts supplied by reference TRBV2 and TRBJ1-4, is EPEVTQTPSHQVTQMGQEVILRCVPISNHLYFYWYRQILGQKVEFLVSFYNNEISEKSEIFDDQFSVERPDGSNFTLKIRSTKLEDSAMYFCASSVGGQGGYGEKLFFGSGTQLSVL.

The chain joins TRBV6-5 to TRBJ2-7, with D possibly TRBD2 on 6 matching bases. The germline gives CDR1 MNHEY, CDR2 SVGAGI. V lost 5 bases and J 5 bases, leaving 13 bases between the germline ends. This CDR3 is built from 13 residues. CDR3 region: CASSKRGNNEQYF. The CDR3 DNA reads TGTGCCAGCAGTAAACGGGGGAACAACGAGCAGTACTTC.

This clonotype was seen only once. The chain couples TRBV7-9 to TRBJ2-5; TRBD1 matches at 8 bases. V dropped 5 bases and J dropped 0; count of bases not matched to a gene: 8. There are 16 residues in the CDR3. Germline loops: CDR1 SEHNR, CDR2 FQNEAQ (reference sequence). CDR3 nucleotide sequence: TGTGCCAGCAGCGATCTGACAGGGGAGCACCAAGAGACCCAGTACTTC. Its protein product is CASSDLTGEHQETQYF.

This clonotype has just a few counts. The CDR3 DNA is TGTGCCAGCAGCTTATCAGCCGCCGCGGATGAGCAGTTCTTC. This codes for CASSLSAAADEQFF. The rearrangement joins TRBV7-9 to TRBJ2-5; no clear D. The DNA end favors TRBJ2-1, so the J call may be wrong. CDR1 and CDR2 (germline): SEHNR, FQNEAQ (reference sequence). CDR3 length: 14 amino acids.

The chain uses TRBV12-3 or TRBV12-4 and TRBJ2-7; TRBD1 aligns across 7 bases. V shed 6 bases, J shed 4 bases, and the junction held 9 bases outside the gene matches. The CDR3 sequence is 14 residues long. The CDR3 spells CASSQGQNYYEQYF. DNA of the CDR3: TGTGCCAGCAGCCAGGGACAGAACTATTACGAGCAGTACTTC.

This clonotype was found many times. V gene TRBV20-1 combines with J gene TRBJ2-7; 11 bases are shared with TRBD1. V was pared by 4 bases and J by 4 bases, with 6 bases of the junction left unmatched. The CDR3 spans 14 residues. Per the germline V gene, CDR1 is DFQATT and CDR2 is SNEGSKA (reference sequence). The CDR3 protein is CSATQGQGAYEQYF. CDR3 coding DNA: TGCAGTGCTACTCAAGGACAGGGGGCGTACGAGCAGTACTTC.

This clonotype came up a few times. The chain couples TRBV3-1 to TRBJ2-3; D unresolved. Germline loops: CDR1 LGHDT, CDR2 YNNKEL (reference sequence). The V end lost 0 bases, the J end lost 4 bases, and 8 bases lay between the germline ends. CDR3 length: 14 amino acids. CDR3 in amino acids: CASSQDQAPDTQYF. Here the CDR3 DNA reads TGTGCCAGCAGCCAAGACCAGGCACCAGATACGCAGTATTTT.

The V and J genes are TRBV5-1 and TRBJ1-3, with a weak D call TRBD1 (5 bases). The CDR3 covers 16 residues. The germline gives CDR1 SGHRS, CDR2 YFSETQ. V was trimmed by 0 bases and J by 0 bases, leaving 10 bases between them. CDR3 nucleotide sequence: TGCGCCAGCAGCTTGGTAGAGGGGAGCTCTGGAAACACCATATATTTT. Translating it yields CASSLVEGSSGNTIYF. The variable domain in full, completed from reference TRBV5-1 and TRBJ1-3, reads KAGVTQTPRYLIKTRGQQVTLSCSPISGHRSVSWYQQTPGQGLQFLFEYFSETQRNKGNFPGRFSGRQFSNSRSEMNVSTLELGDSALYLCASSLVEGSSGNTIYFGEGSWLTVV.

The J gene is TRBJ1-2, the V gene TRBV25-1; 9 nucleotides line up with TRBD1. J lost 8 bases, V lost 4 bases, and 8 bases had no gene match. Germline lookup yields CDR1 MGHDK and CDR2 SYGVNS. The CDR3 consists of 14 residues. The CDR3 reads CASSGQGQGRGYTF. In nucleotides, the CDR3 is TGTGCCAGCAGTGGACAGGGACAGGGACGGGGCTACACCTTC.

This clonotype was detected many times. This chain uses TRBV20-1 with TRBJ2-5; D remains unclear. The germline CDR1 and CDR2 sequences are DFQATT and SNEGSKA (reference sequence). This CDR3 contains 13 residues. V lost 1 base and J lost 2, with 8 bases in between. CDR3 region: CSARVAEQETQYF. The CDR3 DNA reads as TGCAGTGCTAGAGTGGCAGAGCAAGAGACCCAGTACTTC.

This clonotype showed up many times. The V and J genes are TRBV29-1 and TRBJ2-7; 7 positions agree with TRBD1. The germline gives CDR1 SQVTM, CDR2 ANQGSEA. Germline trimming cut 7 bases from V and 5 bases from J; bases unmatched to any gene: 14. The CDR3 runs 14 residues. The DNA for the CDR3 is TGCAGCGCCGCCCGGGACAGCCCGAGGGACGAGCAGTACTTC. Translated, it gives CSAARDSPRDEQYF.

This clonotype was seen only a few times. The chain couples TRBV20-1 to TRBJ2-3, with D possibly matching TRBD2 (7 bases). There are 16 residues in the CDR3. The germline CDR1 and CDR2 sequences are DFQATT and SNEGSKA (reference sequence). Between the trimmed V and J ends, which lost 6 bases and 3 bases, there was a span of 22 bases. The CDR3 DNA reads TGCAGTGCCGTTCTGTTGGGGGCGGGAGTGACAGATACGCAGTATTTT. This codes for CSAVLLGAGVTDTQYF.

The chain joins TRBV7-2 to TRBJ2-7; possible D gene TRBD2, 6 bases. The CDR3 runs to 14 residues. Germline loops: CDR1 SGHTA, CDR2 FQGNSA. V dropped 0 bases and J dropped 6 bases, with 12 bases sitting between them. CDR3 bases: TGTGCCAGCAGCTTAGCTGCGGGGAATGGCGAGCAGTACTTC. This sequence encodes CASSLAAGNGEQYF. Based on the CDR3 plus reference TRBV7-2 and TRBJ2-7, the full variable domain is GAGVSQSPSNKVTEKGKDVELRCDPISGHTALYWYRQSLGQGLEFLIYFQGNSAPDKSGLPSDRFSAERTGGSVSTLTIQRTQQEDSAVYLCASSLAAGNGEQYFGPGTRLTVT.

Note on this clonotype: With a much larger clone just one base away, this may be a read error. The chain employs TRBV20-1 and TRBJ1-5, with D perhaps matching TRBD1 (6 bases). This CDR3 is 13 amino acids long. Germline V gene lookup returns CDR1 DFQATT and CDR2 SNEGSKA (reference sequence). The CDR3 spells CSARRGQDHPQHF. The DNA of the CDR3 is TGCAGTGCCCGCAGGGGTCAGGATCACCCCCAGCATTTT.